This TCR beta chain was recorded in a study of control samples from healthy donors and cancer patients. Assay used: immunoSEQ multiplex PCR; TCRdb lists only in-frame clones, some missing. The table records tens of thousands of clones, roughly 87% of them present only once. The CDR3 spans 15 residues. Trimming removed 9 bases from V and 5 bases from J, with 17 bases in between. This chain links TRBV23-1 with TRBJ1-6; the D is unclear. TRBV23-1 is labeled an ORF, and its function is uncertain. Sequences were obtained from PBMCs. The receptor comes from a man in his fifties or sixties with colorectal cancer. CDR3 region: CARLLRRLHNSPLHF. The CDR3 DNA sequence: TGCGCCAGACTCCTGCGGCGTCTACATAATTCACCCCTCCACTTT.